This T cell receptor (beta chain) was obtained from a study of CD8+CD57+ T cells in acquired aplastic anemia. General study findings and limits: Patients did not significantly differ from controls in CD8+ Simpson's diversity.

Flow cytometry had shown expanded CD8+CD57+ cells in the patients chosen for sequencing. Germline V gene lookup returns CDR1 SNHLY and CDR2 FYNNEI. This CDR3 contains 13 residues. Genomic DNA served as template for TCR beta VDJ and CDR3 profiling. TCRdb processed the reads anew with MiXCR; each CDR3 protein has one entry. The table lists around 150,000 distinct CDR3 sequences, roughly 48% of them singletons. To note about this clonotype: Antigen: not known. Relative to the germline gene, one junction end is altered; a read error may explain this.

V usage is TRBV2 and J usage is TRBJ1-1; 8 positions agree with TRBD1. This receptor was identified in a human donor with aplastic anemia. The material sequenced was sorted CD4+, CD8+, or CD8+CD57+ T cells (not recorded which) from PBMCs. CDR3 DNA: TGTGCCGGCAGTGACAGGGGGAACACTGAAGCTTTCTTT. Its translation: CAGSDRGNTEAFF.